The rows below give T cell receptor beta chains drawn from one sample of a study of OX40 agonist ivuxolimab in advanced cancers. Clones were read by immunoSEQ multiplex PCR, and TCRdb kept only the in-frame ones, dropping some. Among 89,000 or so clones listed, around 88% were seen once. Sequenced material: CD4+ or CD8+ T cells sorted from blood, taken in a trial of the OX40 agonist ivuxolimab. Every receptor here comes from an adult with an advanced solid tumor such as melanoma, head and neck, liver or kidney cancer. CDR3s include the opening cysteine and the closing phenylalanine or tryptophan. Each record gives: J gene, V gene, D gene, clone size, CDR3 DNA, CDR3 protein. The D gene is left open where the match is weak. The size field is filled for only some rows; it gives once, few, many or a size class.

j_call: TRBJ2-5; v_call: TRBV28; d_call: NA; clone_size: NA; cdr3_nt: TGTGCCAGCGTGGAGGGGGCTTGGGCCCAGTACTTC; cdr3_aa: CASVEGAWAQYF
j_call: TRBJ1-1; v_call: TRBV19; d_call: NA; clone_size: NA; cdr3_nt: TGTGCCAGTAGTTCTAACAGGGTGATGAACACTGAAGCTTTCTTT; cdr3_aa: CASSSNRVMNTEAFF
j_call: TRBJ2-5; v_call: TRBV7-9; d_call: NA; clone_size: NA; cdr3_nt: TGTGCCACCCAGAAGGGTCTTGAGACCCAGTACTTC; cdr3_aa: CATQKGLETQYF
j_call: TRBJ1-1; v_call: TRBV18; d_call: NA; clone_size: once; cdr3_nt: TGTGCCAGCTCACCAGAGGGGGGCTCTGAAGCTTTCTTT; cdr3_aa: CASSPEGGSEAFF
j_call: TRBJ2-2; v_call: TRBV10-2; d_call: NA; clone_size: NA; cdr3_nt: TGCGCCAGCAGAGGAGCAGGGGACACCGGGGAGCTGTTTTTT; cdr3_aa: CASRGAGDTGELFF
j_call: TRBJ2-5; v_call: TRBV5-1; d_call: NA; clone_size: NA; cdr3_nt: TGCGCCAGCAGCTTGGTCGGCGAGACCCAGTACTTC; cdr3_aa: CASSLVGETQYF
j_call: TRBJ1-2; v_call: TRBV28; d_call: NA; clone_size: NA; cdr3_nt: TGTGCCAGCAGTTTAAGAGACTTAACCGATGGCTACACCTTC; cdr3_aa: CASSLRDLTDGYTF
j_call: TRBJ1-5; v_call: TRBV30; d_call: NA; clone_size: NA; cdr3_nt: TGTGCCGGCGGTGGGGACCGCCAGCCCCAGCATTTT; cdr3_aa: CAGGGDRQPQHF
j_call: TRBJ2-3; v_call: TRBV4-2; d_call: NA; clone_size: NA; cdr3_nt: TGTGCCAGCAGCCAGGGTCGGGCCTACCAAGGGGGTGGCGCAGATACGCAGTATTTT; cdr3_aa: CASSQGRAYQGGGADTQYF
j_call: TRBJ2-5; v_call: TRBV6-6; d_call: TRBD2; clone_size: NA; cdr3_nt: TGTGCCAGCACTCGGGGACTAAAAGAGACCCAGTACTTC; cdr3_aa: CASTRGLKETQYF
j_call: TRBJ1-1; v_call: TRBV7-9; d_call: NA; clone_size: NA; cdr3_nt: TGTGCCAGCAGCTCGGTGCTGAACACTGAAGCTTTCTTT; cdr3_aa: CASSSVLNTEAFF
j_call: TRBJ2-2; v_call: TRBV12-5; d_call: TRBD2; clone_size: NA; cdr3_nt: TGTGCTAGTGGTCCAGGACTAGCGGGAGTAGGCACCGGGGAGCTGTTTTTT; cdr3_aa: CASGPGLAGVGTGELFF
j_call: TRBJ1-4; v_call: TRBV27; d_call: TRBD1; clone_size: few; cdr3_nt: TGTGCCAGCAGTTTATTAGGACAGGGAGAAAAACTGTTTTTT; cdr3_aa: CASSLLGQGEKLFF
j_call: TRBJ1-1; v_call: TRBV19; d_call: NA; clone_size: few; cdr3_nt: TGTGCCAGTAACCCTTCAAGAGACACTGAAGCTTTCTTT; cdr3_aa: CASNPSRDTEAFF
j_call: TRBJ2-2; v_call: TRBV7-3; d_call: NA; clone_size: once; cdr3_nt: TGTGCCAGCAGCTACGGGACCGGGGAGCTGTTTTTT; cdr3_aa: CASSYGTGELFF
j_call: TRBJ2-1; v_call: TRBV28; d_call: TRBD2; clone_size: NA; cdr3_nt: TGTGCCATCCTTCATAGCGGGAGTCCTGGGGGAAGTGAGCAGTTCTTC; cdr3_aa: CAILHSGSPGGSEQFF
j_call: TRBJ2-7; v_call: TRBV5-1; d_call: NA; clone_size: NA; cdr3_nt: TGCGCCAGCAGCTTGGCTACGAAGGGGGAGCAGTACTTC; cdr3_aa: CASSLATKGEQYF
j_call: TRBJ2-1; v_call: TRBV5-1; d_call: TRBD2; clone_size: NA; cdr3_nt: TGCGCCAGCAGCTTGGGTCCGGGACAGAAGCGGACTAGCGGGAGATGGGGCCCTAATGAGCAGTTCTTC; cdr3_aa: CASSLGPGQKRTSGRWGPNEQFF
j_call: TRBJ2-7; v_call: TRBV28; d_call: TRBD2; clone_size: NA; cdr3_nt: TGTGCCAGCACCGCTAGCGGAAACTCCTACGAGCAGTACTTC; cdr3_aa: CASTASGNSYEQYF
j_call: TRBJ2-1; v_call: TRBV5-4; d_call: NA; clone_size: once; cdr3_nt: TGTGCCAGCAGCTTGGTTGGGGGGGGGCCTTACAATGAGCAGTTCTTC; cdr3_aa: CASSLVGGGPYNEQFF
j_call: TRBJ2-5; v_call: TRBV7-2; d_call: TRBD1; clone_size: NA; cdr3_nt: TGTGCCAGCAGGCGGACAGGGGGGGAGACCCAGTACTTC; cdr3_aa: CASRRTGGETQYF
j_call: TRBJ1-4; v_call: TRBV27; d_call: NA; clone_size: few; cdr3_nt: TGTGCCAGCAGTTTTTCGGGGTATGAAAAACTGTTTTTT; cdr3_aa: CASSFSGYEKLFF
j_call: TRBJ2-6; v_call: TRBV2; d_call: TRBD1; clone_size: NA; cdr3_nt: TGTGCCAGCAGGTCCGGGACAGTAAGCTCTGGGGCCAACGTCCTGACTTTC; cdr3_aa: CASRSGTVSSGANVLTF
j_call: TRBJ2-1; v_call: TRBV19; d_call: TRBD2; clone_size: NA; cdr3_nt: TGTGCCACTACGGGACTAGCGGGAGTCATTGAGCAGTTCTTC; cdr3_aa: CATTGLAGVIEQFF
j_call: TRBJ2-5; v_call: TRBV2; d_call: TRBD1; clone_size: NA; cdr3_nt: TGTGCCAGCAGGGGACAGGGGGGAAAGGAGACCCAGTACTTC; cdr3_aa: CASRGQGGKETQYF
j_call: TRBJ2-7; v_call: TRBV7-2; d_call: NA; clone_size: NA; cdr3_nt: TGTGCCAGCAGCTTAAACAGGGCTCTTAGCTCCTACGAGCAGTACTTC; cdr3_aa: CASSLNRALSSYEQYF
j_call: TRBJ2-3; v_call: TRBV2; d_call: NA; clone_size: NA; cdr3_nt: TGTGCCAGCAGTGGACTCACTAGCACAGATACGCAGTATTTT; cdr3_aa: CASSGLTSTDTQYF